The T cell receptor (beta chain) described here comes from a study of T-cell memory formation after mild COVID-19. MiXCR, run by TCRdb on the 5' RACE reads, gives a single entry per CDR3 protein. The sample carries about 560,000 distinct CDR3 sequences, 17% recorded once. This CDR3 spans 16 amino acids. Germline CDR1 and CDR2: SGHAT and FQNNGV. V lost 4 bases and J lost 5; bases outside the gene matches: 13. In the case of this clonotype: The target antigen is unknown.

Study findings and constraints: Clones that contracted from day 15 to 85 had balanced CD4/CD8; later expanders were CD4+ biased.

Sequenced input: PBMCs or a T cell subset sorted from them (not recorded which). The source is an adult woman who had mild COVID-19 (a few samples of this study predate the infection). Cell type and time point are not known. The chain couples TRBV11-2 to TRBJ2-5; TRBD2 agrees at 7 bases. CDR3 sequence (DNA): TGTGCCAGCAGCTCGGGAGAGGGAGGGCCTTGGGAGACCCAGTACTTC. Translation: CASSSGEGGPWETQYF.